These 19 T cell receptor beta chains were sequenced from one sample in a study of shared clonotypes between healthy human individuals. The method was immunoSEQ multiplex PCR; TCRdb's version includes in-frame clones alone and lacks a portion of them. The data contain 2.5 million or so clones, more than 90% of them seen just once; the ten biggest clones take up 0.11% to 0.15%. The sequencing sample was made of naive CD4+ T cells sorted from blood. Subset given: CD45RA+ positively selected. The receptors derive from a man in his late teens or twenties in good health.

The chain recombines TRBV6-6 with TRBJ1-1; weak D call: TRBD1 (5 bases). This CDR3 has 14 amino acids. Germline values: CDR1 MNHNY, CDR2 SVGAGI (reference sequence). With 0 bases removed from V and 1 base from J, the gap between germline ends came to 6 bases. The CDR3 bases are TGTGCCAGCAGTTACTCGACAGAGAACACTGAAGCTTTCTTT. Translation: CASSYSTENTEAFF.

This clone showed up just once. The sample has other DNA sequences that encode this CDR3 too. Here the CDR3 DNA reads TGTGCCAGCAGTTACGGACAGGGGGTATACGAGCAGTACTTC. Translation: CASSYGQGVYEQYF. The rearrangement links TRBV6-5 to TRBJ2-7; TRBD1 matches 10 bases. The CDR3 runs to 14 residues. The germline V gene encodes CDR1 MNHEY and CDR2 SVGAGI. Trimming at V came to 2 bases and at J to 4 bases, leaving 2 bases not matched to a gene.

The gene calls are TRBV5-1 and TRBJ2-5, with D uncertain. The CDR3 covers 13 residues. Between the trimmed V and J ends, which lost 1 base and 2 bases, there was a span of 6 bases. CDR1 is SGHRS, CDR2 YFSETQ, per germline. CDR3 protein: CASSLLLQETQYF. The CDR3 DNA reads TGCGCCAGCAGCTTGCTGCTACAAGAGACCCAGTACTTC.

This chain joins TRBV5-1 and TRBJ1-2; perhaps TRBD1 as D (5 bases). Germline CDR1 is SGHRS and CDR2 is YFSETQ. The CDR3 has 14 amino acids. The ends were cut back, 4 bases at V and 6 bases at J, with 16 bases in the middle. In nucleotides, the CDR3 is TGCGCCAGCAGCCGGGGAGGAGGGGCAGATGGCTACACCTTC. Protein: CASSRGGGADGYTF.

The rearrangement links TRBV2 to TRBJ2-3; D ambiguous. This CDR3 spans 16 amino acids. Trimming cost V 3 bases and J 1 base, with 14 bases left between them. Germline lookup yields CDR1 SNHLY and CDR2 FYNNEI. CDR3 region: CASSERGPEGTDTQYF. The CDR3 nucleotides are TGTGCCAGCAGTGAGAGAGGCCCTGAGGGCACAGATACGCAGTATTTT.

J is TRBJ1-5 and V is TRBV6-1; D unresolved. In germline, CDR1 is MNHNS, CDR2 SASEGT. Trimming left V 2 bases short and J 1 base short, with 9 bases between. The CDR3 has 15 residues. The CDR3 sequence: CASSENGWSNQPQHF. The DNA of the CDR3 is TGTGCCAGCAGTGAAAATGGGTGGAGCAATCAGCCCCAGCATTTT.

The chain is built from TRBV15 and TRBJ2-6; unclear D gene. In germline, CDR1 is LNHNV, CDR2 YYDKDF (reference sequence). The CDR3 spans 16 residues. The V gene lost 3 bases and the J gene lost 1 base, with 10 bases spanning the gap. Here the CDR3 DNA reads TGTGCCACCAGCAGCACCCAACGGTCTGGGGCCAACGTCCTGACTTTC. This encodes CATSSTQRSGANVLTF. The full variable domain, completed using reference TRBV15 and TRBJ2-6, is DAMVIQNPRYQVTQFGKPVTLSCSQTLNHNVMYWYQQKSSQAPKLLFHYYDKDFNNEADTPDNFQSRRPNTSFCFLDIRSPGLGDTAMYLCATSSTQRSGANVLTFGAGSRLTVL.

The V gene is TRBV5-1, the J gene TRBJ2-5, with TRBD2 matching 11 bases. The CDR3 runs 15 residues. V dropped 3 bases and J dropped 4; count of bases not matched to a gene: 5. The germline V gene encodes CDR1 SGHRS and CDR2 YFSETQ. The CDR3 region has the DNA TGCGCCAGCAGCTCACTAGCGGGGGAAGGAGAGACCCAGTACTTC. This gives the protein CASSSLAGEGETQYF.

This chain joins TRBV2 and TRBJ1-6; D is unclear. Germline V gene lookup returns CDR1 SNHLY and CDR2 FYNNEI. There are 14 residues in the CDR3. The germline V and J ends were trimmed by 6 bases and 9 bases, with 15 bases remaining between them. The CDR3 reads CASRERVWGSPLHF. The CDR3 coding sequence is TGTGCCAGCAGAGAAAGGGTCTGGGGTTCACCCCTCCACTTT. The full variable domain, with the rest looked up from reference TRBV2 and TRBJ1-6, is EPEVTQTPSHQVTQMGQEVILRCVPISNHLYFYWYRQILGQKVEFLVSFYNNEISEKSEIFDDQFSVERPDGSNFTLKIRSTKLEDSAMYFCASRERVWGSPLHFGNGTRLTVT.

This clone was picked up one time. The rearrangement uses TRBV7-2 and TRBJ2-4; 7 positions match TRBD1. Germline lookup yields CDR1 SGHTA and CDR2 FQGNSA. Losses at the gene ends were 1 base for V and 0 bases for J; bases not matched to a gene: 0. The CDR3 has 15 amino acids. The CDR3 sequence: CASSLDRGAKNIQYF. In nucleotides, the CDR3 is TGTGCCAGCAGCTTAGACAGGGGAGCCAAAAACATTCAGTACTTC. Full variable domain (remainder filled in from reference TRBV7-2 and TRBJ2-4): GAGVSQSPSNKVTEKGKDVELRCDPISGHTALYWYRQSLGQGLEFLIYFQGNSAPDKSGLPSDRFSAERTGGSVSTLTIQRTQQEDSAVYLCASSLDRGAKNIQYFGAGTRLSVL.

The chain is built from TRBV6-6 and TRBJ1-1; possible D gene TRBD1, 5 bases. CDR3 length equals 14 residues. V dropped 0 bases and J dropped 3 bases, with 8 bases sitting between them. Germline V lookup: CDR1 MNHNY, CDR2 SVGAGI (reference sequence). The CDR3 region has the DNA TGTGCCAGCAGTTACTCCGGGACGGACACTGAAGCTTTCTTT. Amino acid sequence: CASSYSGTDTEAFF.

This chain joins TRBV4-3 and TRBJ2-3; D call uncertain. This CDR3 is 14 amino acids long. Trimming removed 0 bases at V and 2 bases at J, with 6 bases between. Germline CDR1 and CDR2: LGHNA and YSLEER. The CDR3, as DNA: TGCGCCAGCAGCCAAGATCTCTTCACAGATACGCAGTATTTT. It specifies CASSQDLFTDTQYF.

A word on this clone: The same CDR3 arises from other DNA sequences in this sample as well. The V gene is TRBV19, the J gene TRBJ1-5, with D unresolved. There are 12 residues in the CDR3. In germline, CDR1 is LNHDA, CDR2 SQIVND (reference sequence). The V end lost 5 bases, the J end lost 4 bases, and 6 bases lay between the germline ends. Written as DNA, the CDR3 is TGTGCCAGTAGTCCGAGTAATCAGCCCCAGCATTTT. As protein: CASSPSNQPQHF.

The rearrangement uses TRBV5-1 and TRBJ2-5; D unclear. The CDR3 is 13 residues long. Germline CDR1 SGHRS, CDR2 YFSETQ. Between the trimmed V and J ends, which lost 3 bases and 1 base, there was a span of 7 bases. CDR3 residues: CASSSRTQETQYF. The CDR3 bases are TGCGCCAGCAGCTCACGGACCCAAGAGACCCAGTACTTC.

The CDR3 DNA sequence: TGCGCCAGCAGCTTGACAGGGGGCTACTACAATGAGCAGTTCTTC. As protein: CASSLTGGYYNEQFF. This chain uses TRBV5-1 with TRBJ2-1; 9 positions agree with TRBD1. With V trimmed by 1 base and J by 3 bases, 2 bases remained unmatched. This CDR3 region has 15 residues. Germline V gene sequence: CDR1 SGHRS, CDR2 YFSETQ. The variable domain in full, with the rest retrieved from reference TRBV5-1 and TRBJ2-1, is KAGVTQTPRYLIKTRGQQVTLSCSPISGHRSVSWYQQTPGQGLQFLFEYFSETQRNKGNFPGRFSGRQFSNSRSEMNVSTLELGDSALYLCASSLTGGYYNEQFFGPGTRLTVL.

The gene calls are TRBV2 and TRBJ1-2; 8 bases line up with TRBD1. Germline V gene data show CDR1 as SNHLY and CDR2 as FYNNEI. The CDR3 length is 14 residues. V was clipped by 6 bases and J by 3 bases; unmatched bases: 6. The CDR3 loop reads CASRAGGADYGYTF. CDR3 sequence (DNA): TGTGCCAGCAGGGCAGGGGGCGCTGACTATGGCTACACCTTC. The entire variable domain, with the rest obtained from reference TRBV2 and TRBJ1-2, is as follows: EPEVTQTPSHQVTQMGQEVILRCVPISNHLYFYWYRQILGQKVEFLVSFYNNEISEKSEIFDDQFSVERPDGSNFTLKIRSTKLEDSAMYFCASRAGGADYGYTFGSGTRLTVV.

This chain connects TRBV5-1 to TRBJ2-1; 7 bases map to TRBD2. The CDR3 has 16 amino acids. Germline CDR1 SGHRS, CDR2 YFSETQ. V lost 0 bases, J lost 0 bases, and 3 bases stayed unmatched. This chain's CDR3 is CASSLDSSGSYNEQFF. CDR3 DNA: TGCGCCAGCAGCTTGGACTCTAGCGGCTCCTACAATGAGCAGTTCTTC.

This clone was picked up a small number of times. The chain carries TRBV18 and TRBJ1-5; D call uncertain. CDR3 length: 14 residues. The V end was cut by 6 bases, the J end by 4 bases, with 13 bases between. The germline V gene has CDR1 KGHSH and CDR2 LQKENI. CDR3 loop: CASSPIVANQPQHF. CDR3 bases: TGTGCCAGCTCCCCTATTGTTGCGAATCAGCCCCAGCATTTT.

The V and J genes are TRBV18 and TRBJ1-1; D remains ambiguous. The CDR3 extends over 14 amino acids. V was pared by 0 bases and J by 7 bases, with 12 bases between. Germline V gene lookup returns CDR1 KGHSH and CDR2 LQKENI. The CDR3 spells CASSPPSFSVEAFF. CDR3 coding DNA: TGTGCCAGCTCACCACCGAGCTTCAGCGTTGAAGCTTTCTTT.